Detailed here is one T cell receptor (beta chain). One end of the junction does not line up with germline, which may come from a read error. This record belongs to a study of molecular identifiers for immune sequencing clone quantification. The CDR3 spans 15 residues. Germline values: CDR1 MDHEN, CDR2 SYDVKM. One entry per CDR3 protein results from TCRdb running MiXCR on the PCR reads. The table lists about half a million distinct CDR3 sequences, roughly 24% of them singletons. The sequence came from a human donor in good health. Some libraries in this study had Jurkat cell RNA spiked in. The chain carries TRBV28 and TRBJ2-3; D may be TRBD1 (6 bases). Sequencing was done on a sample of naive CD8+ T cells from blood, with Jurkat cell RNA spiked in. Subset here: FACS-sorted CD8+CD4-CCR7+CD45RA+ naive T cells. In DNA form, the CDR3 reads TGTGCCAGGAGTTTAATGGACAGCCTCACAGATACGCAGTATTTT. Residues: CARSLMDSLTDTQYF.